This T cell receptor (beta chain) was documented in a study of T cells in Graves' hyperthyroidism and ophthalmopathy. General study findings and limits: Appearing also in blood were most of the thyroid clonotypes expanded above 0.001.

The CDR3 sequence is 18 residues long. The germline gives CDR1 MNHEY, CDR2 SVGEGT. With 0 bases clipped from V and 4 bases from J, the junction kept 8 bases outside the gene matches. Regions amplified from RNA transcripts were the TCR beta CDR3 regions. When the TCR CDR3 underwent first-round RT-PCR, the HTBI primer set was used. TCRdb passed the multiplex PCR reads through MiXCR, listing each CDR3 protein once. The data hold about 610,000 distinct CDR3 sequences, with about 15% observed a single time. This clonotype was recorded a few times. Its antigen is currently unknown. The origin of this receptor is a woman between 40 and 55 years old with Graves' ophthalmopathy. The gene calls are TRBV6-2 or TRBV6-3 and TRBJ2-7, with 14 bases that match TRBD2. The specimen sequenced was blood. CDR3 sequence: CASSYSRAGTSGGYEQYF. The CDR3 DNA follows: TGTGCCAGCAGTTACTCCAGGGCCGGGACTAGCGGGGGTTACGAGCAGTACTTC.